A selection of T cell receptor beta chains follows, all from one sample in a study of T cell repertoires in cytomegalovirus infection. MiXCR, applied by TCRdb to the reads, yields one record per CDR3 protein. The sample yields fewer than 80,000 distinct CDR3 sequences, 3.7% seen once. The sample was PBMCs. The origin of the receptors is a human donor in good health (CMV status not recorded). Some clones in this sample may be carry-over from other donors' samples. CDR3s include the opening cysteine and the closing phenylalanine or tryptophan. The D gene is left open where the match is weak. Size is stated as once, few, many or a size class.

CDR3 length: 13
J gene: TRBJ1-2
V gene: TRBV28
clone size: many
D gene: .
CDR3 DNA: TGTGCCAGCAGTGTTACGGTTGGGGGGGGCTACACCTTC
CDR3 protein: CASSVTVGGGYTF

CDR3 length: 14
J gene: TRBJ1-1
V gene: TRBV6-2/TRBV6-3
clone size: many
D gene: .
CDR3 DNA: TGTGCCAGCAGAAAGACAGGTTTGAACACTGAAGCTTTCTTT
CDR3 protein: CASRKTGLNTEAFF

CDR3 length: 12
J gene: TRBJ1-1
V gene: TRBV30
clone size: many
D gene: .
CDR3 DNA: TGTGCCTGGAGTGACAGTTACACTGAAGCTTTCTTT
CDR3 protein: CAWSDSYTEAFF

CDR3 length: 17
J gene: TRBJ1-2
V gene: TRBV6-2/TRBV6-3
clone size: many
D gene: .
CDR3 DNA: TGTGCCAGCAGTACCCCACGTACAGCGAGGGCGGTCAATGGCTACACCTTC
CDR3 protein: CASSTPRTARAVNGYTF

CDR3 length: 13
J gene: TRBJ1-5
V gene: TRBV28
clone size: many
D gene: .
CDR3 DNA: TGTGCCAGCAGTAAGCGAACCAATCAGCCCCAGCATTTT
CDR3 protein: CASSKRTNQPQHF

CDR3 length: 16
J gene: TRBJ1-1
V gene: TRBV7-2
clone size: many
D gene: TRBD1
CDR3 DNA: TGTGCCAGCAGCATCGGGACAGGGAGGGTGGGCACTGAAGCTTTCTTT
CDR3 protein: CASSIGTGRVGTEAFF

CDR3 length: 16
J gene: TRBJ2-1
V gene: TRBV12-3/TRBV12-4
clone size: many
D gene: TRBD1
CDR3 DNA: TGTGCCAGCAGTTTAAGACAGGGATTTTCCTACAATGAGCAGTTCTTC
CDR3 protein: CASSLRQGFSYNEQFF

CDR3 length: 16
J gene: TRBJ2-6
V gene: TRBV7-2
clone size: many
D gene: .
CDR3 DNA: TGTGCCAGCAGACCAGGGTTTTTCTCTGGGGCCAACGTCCTGACTTTC
CDR3 protein: CASRPGFFSGANVLTF

CDR3 length: 14
J gene: TRBJ1-2
V gene: TRBV24-1
clone size: many
D gene: .
CDR3 DNA: TGTGCCACCAGTCCGGGCGCCACTAACTATGGCTACACCTTC
CDR3 protein: CATSPGATNYGYTF

CDR3 length: 12
J gene: TRBJ1-2
V gene: TRBV2
clone size: many
D gene: .
CDR3 DNA: TGTGCCAGCAGTGAGATGGGAGATGGCTACACCTTC
CDR3 protein: CASSEMGDGYTF

CDR3 length: 16
J gene: TRBJ2-5
V gene: TRBV7-8
clone size: many
D gene: .
CDR3 DNA: TGTGCCAGCAGCTTAGTAGGGCGAACAGGGACAGAGACCCAGTACTTC
CDR3 protein: CASSLVGRTGTETQYF

CDR3 length: 13
J gene: TRBJ1-4
V gene: TRBV7-2
clone size: many
D gene: .
CDR3 DNA: TGTGCCAGCAGCTTCGGCCCCAATGAAAAACTGTTTTTT
CDR3 protein: CASSFGPNEKLFF

CDR3 length: 16
J gene: TRBJ1-1
V gene: TRBV7-2
clone size: many
D gene: .
CDR3 DNA: TGTGCCAGCAGCTTATTAGGGGTGGGGGGTGACACTGAAGCTTTCTTT
CDR3 protein: CASSLLGVGGDTEAFF

CDR3 length: 15
J gene: TRBJ1-2
V gene: TRBV5-5
clone size: many
D gene: .
CDR3 DNA: TGTGCCAGCAGCTTGCGCGGGACACCCAACTATGGCTACACCTTC
CDR3 protein: CASSLRGTPNYGYTF

CDR3 length: 14
J gene: TRBJ2-2
V gene: TRBV28
clone size: many
D gene: .
CDR3 DNA: TGTGCCAGCAGTTTATGGGACAGCACCGGGGAGCTGTTTTTT
CDR3 protein: CASSLWDSTGELFF

CDR3 length: 13
J gene: TRBJ1-1
V gene: TRBV6-5
clone size: many
D gene: .
CDR3 DNA: TGTGCCAGCAGTTACTCGATCGAGCGTGAAGCTTTCTTT
CDR3 protein: CASSYSIEREAFF

CDR3 length: 15
J gene: TRBJ2-7
V gene: TRBV20-1
clone size: many
D gene: .
CDR3 DNA: TGCAGTGCTAGATTCAAGGGTACTAGCCCCTACGAGCAGTACTTC
CDR3 protein: CSARFKGTSPYEQYF

CDR3 length: 14
J gene: TRBJ1-4
V gene: TRBV20-1
clone size: many
D gene: .
CDR3 DNA: TGCAGTGCTCCTATAAAGGCAACTAATGAAAAACTGTTTTTT
CDR3 protein: CSAPIKATNEKLFF

CDR3 length: 15
J gene: TRBJ2-6
V gene: TRBV19
clone size: many
D gene: .
CDR3 DNA: TGTGCCAGCCTTCGGGGGGCCTCTGGGGCCAACGTCCTGACTTTC
CDR3 protein: CASLRGASGANVLTF

CDR3 length: 14
J gene: TRBJ1-1
V gene: TRBV7-2
clone size: many
D gene: .
CDR3 DNA: TGTGCCAGCAGCGTCACAGGGTTAGGGACTGAAGCTTTCTTT
CDR3 protein: CASSVTGLGTEAFF

CDR3 length: 16
J gene: TRBJ2-3
V gene: TRBV5-5
clone size: many
D gene: .
CDR3 DNA: TGTGCCAGCAGCCGACAATTGCGGGCGACCACAGATACGCAGTATTTT
CDR3 protein: CASSRQLRATTDTQYF

CDR3 length: 13
J gene: TRBJ1-1
V gene: TRBV7-2
clone size: many
D gene: .
CDR3 DNA: TGTGCCAGCAGCTTAGGCTTCTACCCTGAAGCTTTCTTT
CDR3 protein: CASSLGFYPEAFF

CDR3 length: 14
J gene: TRBJ2-2
V gene: TRBV23-1
clone size: many
D gene: TRBD1
CDR3 DNA: TGCGCCAGCAGGGGACAGGGGCACACCGGGGAGCTGTTTTTT
CDR3 protein: CASRGQGHTGELFF

CDR3 length: 15
J gene: TRBJ2-6
V gene: TRBV7-2
clone size: many
D gene: .
CDR3 DNA: TGTGCCAGCAGGATTGAGGTACTTGGGGCCAACGTCCTGACTTTC
CDR3 protein: CASRIEVLGANVLTF

CDR3 length: 16
J gene: TRBJ2-3
V gene: TRBV7-8
clone size: many
D gene: TRBD2
CDR3 DNA: TGTGCCAGCAGCTTAGAGGTTAGCGGGAGCACAGATACGCAGTATTTT
CDR3 protein: CASSLEVSGSTDTQYF

CDR3 length: 15
J gene: TRBJ2-5
V gene: TRBV7-2
clone size: many
D gene: TRBD2
CDR3 DNA: TGTGCCAGCAGCTTACTAGCGGGGGGGCGAGAGACCCAGTACTTC
CDR3 protein: CASSLLAGGRETQYF

CDR3 length: 15
J gene: TRBJ1-2
V gene: TRBV11-2
clone size: many
D gene: TRBD1
CDR3 DNA: TGTGCCAGCACGCGAGGACAGGGAGCTAACTATGGCTACACCTTC
CDR3 protein: CASTRGQGANYGYTF

CDR3 length: 14
J gene: TRBJ1-3
V gene: TRBV19
clone size: many
D gene: .
CDR3 DNA: TGTGCCAGTAGTCGAGCCTCCTCTGGAAACACCATATATTTT
CDR3 protein: CASSRASSGNTIYF

CDR3 length: 17
J gene: TRBJ2-7
V gene: TRBV12-3/TRBV12-4
clone size: many
D gene: .
CDR3 DNA: TGTGCCAGCAGTCGACCGGGACTGAAATTAGCCTCCTACGAGCAGTACTTC
CDR3 protein: CASSRPGLKLASYEQYF